What follows are 19 T cell receptor beta chains derived from one specimen sequenced in a study of spatial heterogeneity in lung cancer. Time point defined: sample taken at primary tumor resection. Their antigens are not known. General study points: Tumor mutation count correlated with how many alpha and beta TCRs expanded intratumorally.

TCRdb passed the 5' RACE reads through MiXCR, listing each CDR3 protein once. The table has about 100,000 distinct CDR3 sequences, about 4.6% seen once. The input for sequencing was lung tumor tissue, taken at surgery. These receptors were taken from a male donor with early-stage non-small cell lung cancer.

This clonotype was recorded many times. V usage is TRBV20-1 and J usage is TRBJ1-1; unclear D gene. The length of the CDR3 is 15 residues. Germline loops: CDR1 DFQATT, CDR2 SNEGSKA (reference sequence). V lost 3 bases and J lost 0, with 14 bases in between. CDR3 DNA: TGCAGTGCTAGTCGGGGTTTTGAGATGAACACTGAAGCTTTCTTT. This codes for CSASRGFEMNTEAFF.

This clonotype was detected ten times or more. The chain has TRBV3-1 and TRBJ2-1; D is possibly TRBD2 (6 bases). Germline CDR1 and CDR2: LGHDT and YNNKEL (reference sequence). This CDR3 contains 13 residues. Trimming took off 8 bases at V and 8 bases at J, with 16 bases between the two ends. The CDR3 spells CASARDRGDEQFF. The DNA of the CDR3 is TGTGCCAGCGCGCGGGATCGCGGGGATGAGCAGTTCTTC.

This clonotype has at least ten counts. This CDR3 reads CASSSKPGLKTNTEAFF. CDR3 bases: TGTGCCAGCAGCTCAAAACCGGGACTGAAGACTAACACTGAAGCTTTCTTT. The chain links TRBV7-8 to TRBJ1-1, with a tentative D call TRBD1 (5 bases). From germline, CDR1 is SGHVS and CDR2 FQNEAQ. V lost 4 bases and J lost 2, with 20 bases in between. The CDR3 runs 17 residues.

This clonotype has more than one count but fewer than ten. The chain couples TRBV19 to TRBJ2-5, with D uncertain. In germline, CDR1 is LNHDA, CDR2 SQIVND (reference sequence). CDR3 length: 10 amino acids. Trimming cost V 9 bases and J 4 bases, with 6 bases left between them. CDR3 bases: TGTGCCAGCCCTCGAGAGACCCAGTACTTC. Amino acids: CASPRETQYF.

This chain links TRBV27 with TRBJ1-5, with D tentatively TRBD1 (6 bases). The V and J ends lost 6 bases and 0 bases respectively, with 18 bases between them. Germline V gives CDR1 MNHEY, CDR2 SMNVEV (reference sequence). The CDR3 totals 17 residues. The CDR3 DNA follows: TGTGCCAGCAGCACGGAGGGGGGCCCTTATAGCAATCAGCCCCAGCATTTT. Protein: CASSTEGGPYSNQPQHF.

Here the CDR3 reads CASSLYGNIQYF. The CDR3 region has the DNA TGTGCCAGCAGTTTATATGGAAACATTCAGTACTTC. V gene TRBV28 combines with J gene TRBJ2-4; no clear D. The CDR3 extends over 12 amino acids. Germline V gene data show CDR1 as MDHEN and CDR2 as SYDVKM. Between the trimmed V and J ends, which lost 1 base and 6 bases, there was a span of 4 bases.

This chain joins TRBV6-2 or TRBV6-3 and TRBJ2-7, with D unresolved. V dropped 2 bases and J dropped 2 bases, with 16 bases sitting between them. Germline V lookup: CDR1 MNHEY, CDR2 SVGEGT. This CDR3 has 16 residues. CDR3 nucleotide sequence: TGTGCCAGCAGTTACCCGAAGCTATCGGACCCCTACGAGCAGTACTTC. Translation gives CASSYPKLSDPYEQYF.

This clonotype was observed many times. V usage is TRBV7-9 and J usage is TRBJ2-7; no clear D gene. The germline CDR1 and CDR2 sequences are SEHNR and FQNEAQ (reference sequence). The CDR3 is 12 residues long. Trimming cost V 5 bases and J 7 bases, with 12 bases left between them. In nucleotides, the CDR3 is TGTGCCAGCAGCAAGGATCTGGGGGAGCAGTACTTC. It codes for CASSKDLGEQYF.

This clonotype has at least ten counts. The chain links TRBV24-1 to TRBJ1-2; D unclear. Germline CDR1 and CDR2: KGHDR and SFDVKD. V lost 2 bases to trimming and J lost 7 bases, with 10 bases between them. The CDR3 contains 13 residues. The CDR3 sequence: CATSDWPGGGYTF. CDR3 in DNA: TGTGCCACCAGTGATTGGCCCGGAGGTGGCTACACCTTC.

This rearrangement joins TRBV21-1 to TRBJ2-5; TRBD2 is the table's D call and was not checked against the DNA. TRBV21-1 is assigned pseudogene status. The CDR3 spans 17 residues. DNA of the CDR3: TGTGCCAGCAGCAAAGGAGGGCTAGCGGGAGGAGGAGAGACCCAGTACTTC. Translation gives CASSKGGLAGGGETQYF.

This clonotype has a count of ten or more. V gene TRBV20-1 combines with J gene TRBJ2-7; D is uncertain. CDR3 size: 11 residues. The V gene lost 6 bases and the J gene lost 0 bases, with 6 bases spanning the gap. In germline, CDR1 is DFQATT, CDR2 SNEGSKA (reference sequence). The CDR3 sequence: CSAEHSYEQYF. The CDR3 DNA follows: TGCAGTGCCGAACACTCCTACGAGCAGTACTTC.

V is TRBV7-9 and J is TRBJ2-3; tentative D call: TRBD2 (5 bases). Between the trimmed V and J ends, which lost 3 bases and 2 bases, there was a span of 15 bases. The CDR3 is 16 residues long. Germline CDR1 reads SEHNR; CDR2 reads FQNEAQ (reference sequence). The CDR3 loop reads CASSFGLSGVTDTQYF. For the CDR3, the DNA is TGTGCCAGCAGCTTTGGACTTTCCGGAGTCACAGATACGCAGTATTTT.

This clonotype came up many times. The V and J genes are TRBV10-3 and TRBJ1-1; D gene uncertain. The CDR3 sequence is 12 residues long. Trimming pared 3 bases from V and 7 bases from J, leaving 9 bases between. Germline V gives CDR1 ENHRY, CDR2 SYGVKD. In nucleotides, the CDR3 is TGTGCCATCAGTGAAGGAGGGCATGAAGCTTTCTTT. This sequence encodes CAISEGGHEAFF.

The rearrangement joins TRBV6-2 or TRBV6-3 to TRBJ2-5; 8 bases agree with TRBD2. The trim removed 6 bases at V and 4 bases at J, leaving 10 bases unmatched. CDR1 is MNHEY, CDR2 SVGEGT, per germline. CDR3 length: 15 residues. The CDR3 loop is CASSYGRAGAETQYF. CDR3 DNA sequence: TGTGCCAGCAGCTACGGACGAGCGGGAGCAGAGACCCAGTACTTC.

The gene calls are TRBV9 and TRBJ1-3; possibly TRBD1 for D (5 bases). V was clipped by 0 bases and J by 4 bases, with 20 bases between them. The germline gives CDR1 SGDLS, CDR2 YYNGEE. This CDR3 has 18 amino acids. The CDR3 DNA is TGTGCCAGCAGCGTAGAGGCGCCTCCAGGGCTAGAGGGAAACACCATATATTTT. Its protein product is CASSVEAPPGLEGNTIYF.

This clonotype has at least ten counts. This chain uses TRBV13 with TRBJ2-3; D is perhaps TRBD2 (6 bases). This CDR3 has 15 residues. Germline CDR1 is PRHDT and CDR2 is FYEKMQ (reference sequence). V lost 2 bases and J 4 bases, leaving 13 bases between the germline ends. CDR3 nucleotides: TGTGCCAGCAGCTTAAGGTTAGCGGCCCCAGATACGCAGTATTTT. Translating it yields CASSLRLAAPDTQYF.

The V gene is TRBV7-2, the J gene TRBJ2-6; tentatively, D is TRBD2 (6 bases). The CDR3 loop spans 18 amino acids. The V and J ends lost 2 bases and 0 bases respectively, with 14 bases between them. Per germline, CDR1 SGHTA and CDR2 FQGNSA. The CDR3 nucleotides are TGTGCCAGCAGCTTAAAGGGCGGAGGGAGCTCTGGGGCCAACGTCCTGACTTTC. Amino acid sequence: CASSLKGGGSSGANVLTF.

This clonotype was picked up many times. This chain links TRBV5-6 with TRBJ2-2; D not certain. CDR3 length: 17 residues. Per germline, CDR1 SGHDT and CDR2 YYEEEE. V was trimmed by 4 bases and J by 3 bases, leaving 19 bases between them. This CDR3 reads CASSAPSWGSHTGELFF. The CDR3, as DNA: TGTGCCAGCAGCGCCCCCTCATGGGGTAGTCACACCGGGGAGCTGTTTTTT.

This clonotype was detected many times. This rearrangement joins TRBV7-2 to TRBJ2-5; tentative D call: TRBD2 (6 bases). CDR1 SGHTA and CDR2 FQGNSA come from the germline V gene. The V end lost 0 bases, the J end lost 1 base, and 9 bases lay between the germline ends. CDR3 length: 15 residues. CDR3 region: CASSLAPSAQETQYF. Here the CDR3 DNA reads TGTGCCAGCAGCTTAGCCCCTAGCGCCCAAGAGACCCAGTACTTC.